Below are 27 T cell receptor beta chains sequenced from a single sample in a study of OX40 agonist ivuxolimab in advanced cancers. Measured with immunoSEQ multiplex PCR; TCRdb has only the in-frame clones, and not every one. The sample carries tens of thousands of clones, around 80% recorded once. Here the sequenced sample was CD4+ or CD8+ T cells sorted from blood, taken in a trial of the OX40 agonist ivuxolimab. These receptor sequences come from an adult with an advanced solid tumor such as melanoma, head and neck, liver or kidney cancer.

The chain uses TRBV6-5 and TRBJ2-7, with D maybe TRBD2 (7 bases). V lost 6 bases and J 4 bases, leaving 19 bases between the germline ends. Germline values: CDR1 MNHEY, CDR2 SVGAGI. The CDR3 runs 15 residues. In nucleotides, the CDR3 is TGTGCCAGCAGAACGGGTGGGGGGGCGGTTTACGAGCAGTACTTC. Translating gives CASRTGGGAVYEQYF.

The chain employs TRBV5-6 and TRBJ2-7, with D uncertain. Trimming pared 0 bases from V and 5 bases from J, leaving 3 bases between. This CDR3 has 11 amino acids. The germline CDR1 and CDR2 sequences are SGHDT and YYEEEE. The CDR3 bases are TGTGCCAGCAGCTTGGCTGACGAGCAGTACTTC. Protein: CASSLADEQYF.

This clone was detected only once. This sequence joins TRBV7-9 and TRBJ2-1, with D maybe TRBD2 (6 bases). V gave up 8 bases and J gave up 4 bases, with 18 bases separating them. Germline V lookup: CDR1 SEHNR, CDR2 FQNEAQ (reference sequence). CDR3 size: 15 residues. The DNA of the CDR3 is TGTGCCAGCGGGAGGCGCTTGACCGTATACAATGAGCAGTTCTTC. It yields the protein CASGRRLTVYNEQFF.

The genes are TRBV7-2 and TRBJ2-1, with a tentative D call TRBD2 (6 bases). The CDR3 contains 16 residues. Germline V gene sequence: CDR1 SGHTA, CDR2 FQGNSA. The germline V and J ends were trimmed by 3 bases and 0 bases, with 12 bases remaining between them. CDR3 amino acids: CASSFGGTSSYNEQFF. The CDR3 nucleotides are TGTGCCAGCAGCTTCGGCGGGACGAGCTCCTACAATGAGCAGTTCTTC.

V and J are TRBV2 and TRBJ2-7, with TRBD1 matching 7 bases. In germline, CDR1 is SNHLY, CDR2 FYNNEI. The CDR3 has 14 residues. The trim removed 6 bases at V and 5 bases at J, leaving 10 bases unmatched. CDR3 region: CASSLNRGSDEQYF. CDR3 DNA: TGTGCCAGCAGCCTCAACAGGGGTTCGGACGAGCAGTACTTC.

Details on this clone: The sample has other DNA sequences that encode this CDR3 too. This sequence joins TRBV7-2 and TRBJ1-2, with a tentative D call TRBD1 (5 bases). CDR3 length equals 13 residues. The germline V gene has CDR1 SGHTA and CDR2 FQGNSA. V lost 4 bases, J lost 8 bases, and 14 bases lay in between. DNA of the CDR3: TGTGCCAGCAGCTATGGGGGTTGGGGGGGCTACACCTTC. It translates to CASSYGGWGGYTF.

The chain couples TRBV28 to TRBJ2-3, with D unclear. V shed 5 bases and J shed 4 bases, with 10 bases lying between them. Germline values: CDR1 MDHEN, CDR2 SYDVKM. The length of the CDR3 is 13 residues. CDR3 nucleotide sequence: TGTGCCAGCAGTCCGATCAATTCAGATACGCAGTATTTT. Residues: CASSPINSDTQYF.

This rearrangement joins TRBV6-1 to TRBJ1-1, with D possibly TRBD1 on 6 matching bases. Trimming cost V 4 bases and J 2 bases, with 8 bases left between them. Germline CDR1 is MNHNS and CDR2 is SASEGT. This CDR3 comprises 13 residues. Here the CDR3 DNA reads TGTGCCAGCAGTGTAGGGGGAAACACTGAAGCTTTCTTT. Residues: CASSVGGNTEAFF.

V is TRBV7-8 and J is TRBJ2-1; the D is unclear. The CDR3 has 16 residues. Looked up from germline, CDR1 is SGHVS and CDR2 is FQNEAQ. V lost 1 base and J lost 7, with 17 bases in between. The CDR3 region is CASSLVPYLASNEQFF. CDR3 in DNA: TGTGCCAGCAGCTTAGTTCCCTACCTGGCTAGTAATGAGCAGTTCTTC.

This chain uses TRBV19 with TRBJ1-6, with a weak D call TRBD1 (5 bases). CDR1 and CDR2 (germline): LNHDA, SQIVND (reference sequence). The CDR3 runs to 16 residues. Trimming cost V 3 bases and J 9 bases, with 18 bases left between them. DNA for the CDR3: TGTGCCAGTAGTATCGTCGGGGCCAAGTCGGGTTCACCCCTCCACTTT. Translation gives CASSIVGAKSGSPLHF.

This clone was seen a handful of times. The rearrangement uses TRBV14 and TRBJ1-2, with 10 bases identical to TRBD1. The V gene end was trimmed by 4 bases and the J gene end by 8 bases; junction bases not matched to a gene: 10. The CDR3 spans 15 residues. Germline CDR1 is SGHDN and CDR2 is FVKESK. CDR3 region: CASSRNRQGAQGYTF. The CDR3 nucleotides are TGTGCCAGCAGCCGAAATCGACAGGGGGCGCAGGGCTACACCTTC.

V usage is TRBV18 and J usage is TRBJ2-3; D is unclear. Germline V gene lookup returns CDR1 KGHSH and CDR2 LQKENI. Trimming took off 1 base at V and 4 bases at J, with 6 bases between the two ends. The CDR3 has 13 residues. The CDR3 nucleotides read TGTGCCAGCTCACCACAAAACGCAGATACGCAGTATTTT. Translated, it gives CASSPQNADTQYF.

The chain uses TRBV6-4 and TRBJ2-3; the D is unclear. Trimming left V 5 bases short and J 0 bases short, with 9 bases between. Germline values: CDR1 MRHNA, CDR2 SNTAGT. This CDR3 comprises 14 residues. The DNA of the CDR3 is TGTGCCAGCAGTAAAGAGGTCAGCACAGATACGCAGTATTTT. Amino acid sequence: CASSKEVSTDTQYF.

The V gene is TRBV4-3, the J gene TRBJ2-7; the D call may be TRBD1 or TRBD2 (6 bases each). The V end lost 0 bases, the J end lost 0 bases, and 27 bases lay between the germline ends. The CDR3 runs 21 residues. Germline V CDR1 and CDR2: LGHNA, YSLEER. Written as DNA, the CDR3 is TGCGCCAGCAGCCAAGATTCGGGGGCGATTCGTCCGACAGGTCCCTCCTACGAGCAGTACTTC. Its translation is CASSQDSGAIRPTGPSYEQYF.

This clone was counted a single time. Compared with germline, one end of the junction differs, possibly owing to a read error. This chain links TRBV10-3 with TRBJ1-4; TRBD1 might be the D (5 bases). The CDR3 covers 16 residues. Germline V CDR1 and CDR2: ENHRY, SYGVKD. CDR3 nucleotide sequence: TGTGCCATCAGTGAGTCAGCGGGGCCAACTAATGAAAAACTGGTTTTT. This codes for CAISESAGPTNEKLVF.

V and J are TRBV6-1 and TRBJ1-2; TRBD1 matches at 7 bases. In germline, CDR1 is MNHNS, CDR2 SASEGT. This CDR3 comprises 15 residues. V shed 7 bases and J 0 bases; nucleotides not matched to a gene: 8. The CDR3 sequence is CASIRDREANYGYTF. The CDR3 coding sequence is TGTGCCAGCATACGGGACAGAGAAGCTAACTATGGCTACACCTTC.

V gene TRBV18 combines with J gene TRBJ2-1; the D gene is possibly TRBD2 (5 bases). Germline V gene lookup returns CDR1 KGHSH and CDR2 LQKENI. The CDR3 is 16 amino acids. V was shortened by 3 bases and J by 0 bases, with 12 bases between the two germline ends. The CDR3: CASSPQRANSYNEQFF. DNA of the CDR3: TGTGCCAGCTCACCTCAGAGGGCGAACTCCTACAATGAGCAGTTCTTC.

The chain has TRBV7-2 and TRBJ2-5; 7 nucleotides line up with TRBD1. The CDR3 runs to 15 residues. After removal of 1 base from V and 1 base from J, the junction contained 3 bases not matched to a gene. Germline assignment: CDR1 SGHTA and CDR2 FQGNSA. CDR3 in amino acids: CASSLEQGLQETQYF. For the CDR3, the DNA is TGTGCCAGCAGCTTAGAACAGGGGCTCCAAGAGACCCAGTACTTC. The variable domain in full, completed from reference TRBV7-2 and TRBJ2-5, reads GAGVSQSPSNKVTEKGKDVELRCDPISGHTALYWYRQSLGQGLEFLIYFQGNSAPDKSGLPSDRFSAERTGGSVSTLTIQRTQQEDSAVYLCASSLEQGLQETQYFGPGTRLLVL.

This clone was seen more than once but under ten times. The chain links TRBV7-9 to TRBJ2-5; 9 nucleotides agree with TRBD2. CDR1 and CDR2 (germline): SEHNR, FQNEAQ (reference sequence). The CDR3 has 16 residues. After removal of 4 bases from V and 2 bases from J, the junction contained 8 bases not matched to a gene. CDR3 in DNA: TGTGCCAGCAGCTCCGGAGCTAGCGGGATACAAGAGACCCAGTACTTC. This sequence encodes CASSSGASGIQETQYF.

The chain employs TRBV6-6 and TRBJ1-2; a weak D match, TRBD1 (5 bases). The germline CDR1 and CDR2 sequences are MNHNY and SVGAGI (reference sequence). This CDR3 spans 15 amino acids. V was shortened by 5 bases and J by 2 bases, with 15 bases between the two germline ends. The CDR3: CASSPREAANYGYTF. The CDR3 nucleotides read TGTGCCAGCAGTCCCAGGGAAGCGGCAAACTATGGCTACACCTTC.

As DNA, the CDR3 is TGTGCCAGCAGTAGGGGAGGGGGCACTGAAGCTTTCTTT. Translating gives CASSRGGGTEAFF. The chain joins TRBV6-5 to TRBJ1-1; maybe TRBD1 (6 bases). The germline V gene has CDR1 MNHEY and CDR2 SVGAGI. Trimming took 5 bases from V and 4 from J, leaving 11 bases between them. CDR3 length: 13 amino acids.

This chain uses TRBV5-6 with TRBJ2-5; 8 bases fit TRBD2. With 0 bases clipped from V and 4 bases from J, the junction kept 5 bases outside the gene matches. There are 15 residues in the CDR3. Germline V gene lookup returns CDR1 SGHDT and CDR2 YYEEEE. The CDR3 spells CASSLGSGAVETQYF. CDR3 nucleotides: TGTGCCAGCAGCTTGGGTAGCGGGGCGGTAGAGACCCAGTACTTC.

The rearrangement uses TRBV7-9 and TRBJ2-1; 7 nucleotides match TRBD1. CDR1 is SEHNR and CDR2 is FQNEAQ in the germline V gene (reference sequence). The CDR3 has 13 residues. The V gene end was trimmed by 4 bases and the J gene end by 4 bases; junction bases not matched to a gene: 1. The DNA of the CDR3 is TGTGCCAGCAGCTCGGGACAGTACAATGAGCAGTTCTTC. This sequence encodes CASSSGQYNEQFF.

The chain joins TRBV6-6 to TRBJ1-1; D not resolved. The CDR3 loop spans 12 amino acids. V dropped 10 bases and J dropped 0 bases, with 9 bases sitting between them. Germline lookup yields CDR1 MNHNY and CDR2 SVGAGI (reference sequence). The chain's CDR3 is CATHPMNTEAFF. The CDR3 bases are TGTGCCACCCACCCCATGAACACTGAAGCTTTCTTT.

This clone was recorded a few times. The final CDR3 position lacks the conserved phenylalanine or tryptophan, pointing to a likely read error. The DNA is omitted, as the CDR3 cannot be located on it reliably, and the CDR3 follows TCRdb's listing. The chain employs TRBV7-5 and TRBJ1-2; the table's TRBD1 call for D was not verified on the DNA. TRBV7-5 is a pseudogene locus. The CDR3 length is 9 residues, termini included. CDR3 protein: CVRSSGQWT.

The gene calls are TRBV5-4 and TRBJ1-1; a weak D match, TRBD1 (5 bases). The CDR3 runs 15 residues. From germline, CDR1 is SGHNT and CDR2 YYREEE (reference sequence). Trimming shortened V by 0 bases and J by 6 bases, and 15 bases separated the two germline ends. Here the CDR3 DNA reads TGTGCCAGCAGCTTGGGGGACGGCCCCGGGGCTGAAGCTTTCTTT. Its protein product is CASSLGDGPGAEAFF.

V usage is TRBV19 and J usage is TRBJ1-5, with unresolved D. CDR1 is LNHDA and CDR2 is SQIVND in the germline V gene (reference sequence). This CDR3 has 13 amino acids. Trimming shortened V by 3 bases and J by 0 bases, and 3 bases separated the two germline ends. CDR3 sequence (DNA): TGTGCCAGTAGTATGAGTAGCAATCAGCCCCAGCATTTT. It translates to CASSMSSNQPQHF.